The 10 T cell receptor beta chains below all came from one sample that was sequenced in a study of monozygotic twins with inflammatory bowel disease. TCRdb reprocessed the 5' RACE reads, with one entry per CDR3 protein and no DNA. The sample holds around 450,000 distinct CDR3 sequences. The sample taken for sequencing was blood. Receptors were obtained from a human donor with ulcerative colitis or Crohn's disease, or a healthy co-twin of an affected twin (not recorded which).

The genes are TRBV14 and TRBJ2-3; no DNA is available, so the TRBD1 call from TCRdb remains unchecked. From germline, CDR1 is SGHDN and CDR2 FVKESK. The CDR3 runs 16 residues. The CDR3 reads CASSQSPGQGANTQYF.

The chain employs TRBV29-1 and TRBJ2-3; TCRdb's assignment of TRBD2 cannot be checked, as there is no DNA. CDR3 length equals 14 residues. Germline CDR1 SQVTM, CDR2 ANQGSEA. The CDR3 sequence is CSVGRELGTDTQYF.

The CDR3: CASSGTGGYEQYF. The V call is TRBV5-6, the J call TRBJ2-7; TCRdb designates TRBD1, a call that cannot be tested without DNA. CDR1 and CDR2 from the germline V gene are SGHDT and YYEEEE. The CDR3 is 13 residues long. Variable domain in full (rest from reference TRBV5-6 and TRBJ2-7): DAGVTQSPTHLIKTRGQQVTLRCSPKSGHDTVSWYQQALGQGPQFIFQYYEEEERQRGNFPDRFSGHQFPNYSSELNVNALLLGDSALYLCASSGTGGYEQYFGPGTRLTVT.

V gene TRBV14 combines with J gene TRBJ2-1. Germline V gene data show CDR1 as SGHDN and CDR2 as FVKESK. CDR3 length: 13 amino acids. Here the CDR3 reads CASSPGSYNEQFF.

The V gene is TRBV25-1, the J gene TRBJ1-1. Germline-derived CDR1 and CDR2 are MGHDK and SYGVNS. The CDR3 loop spans 14 amino acids. CDR3 in amino acids: CASSGYGENTEAFF.

The chain joins TRBV29-1 to TRBJ2-1. Germline V gives CDR1 SQVTM, CDR2 ANQGSEA. The CDR3 sequence is 16 residues long. This CDR3 reads CSVEDLDLSSYNEQFF.

This CDR3 is CASSGAAPINTGELFF. V and J are TRBV6-2 or TRBV6-3 and TRBJ2-2; the TCRdb D gene call, TRBD1, has no DNA to confirm it. The CDR3 totals 16 residues. The germline CDR1 and CDR2 sequences are MNHEY and SVGEGT.

The chain is built from TRBV19 and TRBJ2-7; as DNA is missing, the TRBD2 call by TCRdb cannot be tested. CDR1 and CDR2 (germline): LNHDA, SQIVND (reference sequence). CDR3 size: 14 residues. The CDR3: CASKRGLLSDEQYF.

The chain uses TRBV19 and TRBJ1-1. The CDR3 length is 13 residues. Germline CDR1 and CDR2: LNHDA and SQIVND (reference sequence). The CDR3 sequence: CASSSAGSAEAFF.

The CDR3 reads CASSRGQASSYEQYF. The chain joins TRBV5-1 to TRBJ2-7; with no DNA, the TCRdb D assignment of TRBD1 cannot be verified. Germline CDR1 and CDR2: SGHRS and YFSETQ. The CDR3 consists of 15 residues.